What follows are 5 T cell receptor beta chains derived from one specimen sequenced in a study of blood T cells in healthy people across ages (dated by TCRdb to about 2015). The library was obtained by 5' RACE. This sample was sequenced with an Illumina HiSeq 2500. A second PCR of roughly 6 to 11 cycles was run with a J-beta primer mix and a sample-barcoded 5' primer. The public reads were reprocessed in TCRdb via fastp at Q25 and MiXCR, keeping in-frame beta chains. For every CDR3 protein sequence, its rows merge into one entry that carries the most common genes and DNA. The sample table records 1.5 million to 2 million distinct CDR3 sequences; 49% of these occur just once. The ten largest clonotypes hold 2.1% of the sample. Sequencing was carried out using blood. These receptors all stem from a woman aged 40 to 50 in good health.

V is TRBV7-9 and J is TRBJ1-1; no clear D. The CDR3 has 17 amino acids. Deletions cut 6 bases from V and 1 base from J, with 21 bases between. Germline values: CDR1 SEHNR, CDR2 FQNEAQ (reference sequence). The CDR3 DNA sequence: TGTGCCAGCAGTATTAGAACGAACGCCCTGGAGAACACTGAAGCTTTCTTT. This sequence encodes CASSIRTNALENTEAFF.

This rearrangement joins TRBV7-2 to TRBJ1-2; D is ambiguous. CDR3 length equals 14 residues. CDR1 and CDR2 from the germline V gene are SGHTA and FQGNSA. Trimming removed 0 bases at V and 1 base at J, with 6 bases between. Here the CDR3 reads CASSLALLNYGYTF. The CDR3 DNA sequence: TGTGCCAGCAGCTTAGCCCTTCTTAACTATGGCTACACCTTC.

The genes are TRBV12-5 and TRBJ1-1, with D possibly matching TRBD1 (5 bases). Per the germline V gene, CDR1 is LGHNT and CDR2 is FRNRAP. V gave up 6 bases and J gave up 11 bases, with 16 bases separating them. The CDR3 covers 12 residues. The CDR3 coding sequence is TGTGCTAGTGGCACCGCTTTGGGGCGGGCTTTCTTT. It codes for CASGTALGRAFF.

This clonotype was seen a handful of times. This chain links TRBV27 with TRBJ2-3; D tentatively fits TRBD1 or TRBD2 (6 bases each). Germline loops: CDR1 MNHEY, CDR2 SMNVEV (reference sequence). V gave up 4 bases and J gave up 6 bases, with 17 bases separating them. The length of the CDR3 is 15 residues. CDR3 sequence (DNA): TGTGCCAGCAGTTCTGTATCGAGGGGGAGGGATACGCAGTATTTT. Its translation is CASSSVSRGRDTQYF.

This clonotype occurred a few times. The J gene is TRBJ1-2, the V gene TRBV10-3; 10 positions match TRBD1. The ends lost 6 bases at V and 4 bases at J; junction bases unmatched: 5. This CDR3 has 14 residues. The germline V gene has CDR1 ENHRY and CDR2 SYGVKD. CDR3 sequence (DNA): TGTGCCATCAGCGGACAGGGGGTTAGCTATGGCTACACCTTC. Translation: CAISGQGVSYGYTF.